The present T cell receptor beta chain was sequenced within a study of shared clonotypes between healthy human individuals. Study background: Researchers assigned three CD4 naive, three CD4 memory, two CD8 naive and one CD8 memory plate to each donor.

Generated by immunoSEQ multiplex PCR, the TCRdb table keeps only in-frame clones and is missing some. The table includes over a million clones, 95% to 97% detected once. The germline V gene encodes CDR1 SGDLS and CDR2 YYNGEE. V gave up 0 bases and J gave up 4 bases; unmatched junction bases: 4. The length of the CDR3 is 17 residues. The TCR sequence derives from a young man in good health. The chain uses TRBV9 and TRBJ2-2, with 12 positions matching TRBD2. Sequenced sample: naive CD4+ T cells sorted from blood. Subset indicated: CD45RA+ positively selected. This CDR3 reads CASSVGASGRGTGELFF. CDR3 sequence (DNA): TGTGCCAGCAGCGTAGGTGCTAGCGGGAGGGGCACCGGGGAGCTGTTTTTT.